The clone carrying this T cell receptor (beta chain) showed up many times. Germline lookup yields CDR1 DFQATT and CDR2 SNEGSKA (reference sequence). Trimming stripped 6 bases from V and 0 bases from J, with 8 bases between. CDR3 length: 13 residues. The sample belongs to a study of T-cell reconstitution after alpha-beta-depleted transplantation in children. The TCRbeta library was prepared with unique molecular identifiers. TCRdb independently ran MiXCR on the PCR reads; one entry per CDR3 protein. The sample lists 230,000 or so distinct CDR3 sequences; more than 10% were seen once. This clonotype was sampled from a human donor who donated a stem cell graft to a child with acute lymphoblastic leukemia. The chain uses TRBV20-1 and TRBJ2-2; tentatively, D is TRBD2 (5 bases). This material consisted of PBMCs from the stem cell graft donor, taken from the stem cell graft. The CDR3 nucleotides are TGCAGTGCCCGCGGGCCGAACACCGGGGAGCTGTTTTTT. This sequence encodes CSARGPNTGELFF.